The 13 T cell receptor beta chains below were found in one sample sequenced in a study of T cell responses to AZD1222 COVID-19 vaccine. Measured with immunoSEQ multiplex PCR; TCRdb has only the in-frame clones, and not every one. Among over 100,000 clones listed, 80% to 90% were seen once. The sample consisted of peripheral blood, taken 28 days after the second AZD1222 dose. The receptors come from an adult who received the AZD1222 COVID-19 vaccine.

The V gene is TRBV6-4, the J gene TRBJ1-5, with D hard to call. The ends were cut back, 0 bases at V and 8 bases at J, with 14 bases in the middle. The CDR3 runs 15 residues. CDR1 is MRHNA, CDR2 SNTAGT, per germline. The CDR3 sequence is CASSDSGRLSEPQHF. Here the CDR3 DNA reads TGTGCCAGCAGTGACTCCGGCCGCCTGAGTGAGCCCCAGCATTTT.

To note about this clone: One junction end disagrees with the germline gene, perhaps due to a read error. The chain has TRBV25-1 and TRBJ1-2, with D perhaps matching TRBD1 (5 bases). The CDR3 length is 12 residues. Germline V gives CDR1 MGHDK, CDR2 SYGVNS. The CDR3 protein is CASISSRQRKAF. CDR3 in DNA: TGTGCCAGCATTTCCAGTAGACAGCGTAAAGCCTTC.

Written as DNA, the CDR3 is TGTGCCAGCAGTTTTCAGGACAGGGGGGCCTATGGCTACACCTTC. Translated, it gives CASSFQDRGAYGYTF. The genes are TRBV28 and TRBJ1-2, with 10 nucleotides matching TRBD1. The CDR3 covers 15 residues. The germline V gene encodes CDR1 MDHEN and CDR2 SYDVKM. V trimming: 3 bases; J trimming: 4 bases; junction bases outside the gene matches: 5.

This chain uses TRBV9 with TRBJ1-1; TRBD1 might be the D (5 bases). Germline lookup yields CDR1 SGDLS and CDR2 YYNGEE. V lost 4 bases, J lost 12 bases, and 19 bases lay in between. The CDR3 totals 13 residues. DNA for the CDR3: TGTGCCAGCAGCCCACTCGGGGGTATATTCCCTTTCTTT. It yields the protein CASSPLGGIFPFF.

The chain links TRBV6-5 to TRBJ2-5; 7 nucleotides align to TRBD2. CDR3 size: 14 residues. V shed 7 bases, J shed 0 bases, and the junction held 5 bases outside the gene matches. CDR1 MNHEY and CDR2 SVGAGI come from the germline V gene. CDR3 sequence: CASKRTRDQETQYF. In DNA, the CDR3 is TGTGCCAGCAAAAGGACTAGAGACCAAGAGACCCAGTACTTC.

The J gene is TRBJ1-2, the V gene TRBV14; D unresolved. The CDR3 has 13 residues. Germline CDR1 SGHDN, CDR2 FVKESK. With 2 bases removed from V and 4 bases from J, the gap between germline ends came to 8 bases. The CDR3 region has the DNA TGTGCCAGCAGCCAACAATTATCCTATGGCTACACCTTC. Amino acids: CASSQQLSYGYTF.

The rearrangement links TRBV20-1 to TRBJ1-1; D gene uncertain. The V end lost 0 bases, the J end lost 10 bases, and 6 bases lay between the germline ends. CDR1 is DFQATT and CDR2 is SNEGSKA in the germline V gene (reference sequence). The CDR3 length is 10 residues. CDR3 in DNA: TGCAGTGCTAGAGATCTCGGAGCTTTCTTT. Translation: CSARDLGAFF.

The rearrangement joins TRBV11-2 to TRBJ1-2; no firm D call. The CDR3 sequence is 12 residues long. Germline CDR1 SGHAT, CDR2 FQNNGV. The ends were cut back, 7 bases at V and 7 bases at J, with 13 bases in the middle. The CDR3 sequence: CASTSGVFGYTF. In DNA, the CDR3 is TGTGCCAGCACCTCCGGGGTTTTTGGCTACACCTTC. The complete variable domain, with remaining parts taken from reference TRBV11-2 and TRBJ1-2, reads EAGVAQSPRYKIIEKRQSVAFWCNPISGHATLYWYQQILGQGPKLLIQFQNNGVVDDSQLPKDRFSAERLKGVDSTLKIQPAKLEDSAVYLCASTSGVFGYTFGSGTRLTVV.

J is TRBJ2-1 and V is TRBV29-1; 9 bases are shared with TRBD2. Trimming removed 7 bases from V and 3 bases from J; junction bases left unmatched: 10. Germline-derived CDR1 and CDR2 are SQVTM and ANQGSEA. CDR3 size: 15 residues. CDR3: CSASLAGGSYNEQFF. In DNA form, the CDR3 reads TGCAGCGCCTCCTTGGCGGGGGGGAGCTACAATGAGCAGTTCTTC.

The chain employs TRBV7-3 and TRBJ2-1; 10 positions match TRBD1. CDR3 length: 13 residues. Germline V gene sequence: CDR1 SGHTA, CDR2 FQGTGA. V lost 3 bases and J lost 9; bases outside the gene matches: 2. CDR3 amino acids: CASSFRQGAEQFF. The CDR3 DNA is TGTGCCAGCAGCTTTCGACAGGGGGCTGAGCAGTTCTTC. The entire variable domain, with the rest obtained from reference TRBV7-3 and TRBJ2-1, is as follows: GAGVSQTPSNKVTEKGKYVELRCDPISGHTALYWYRQSLGQGPEFLIYFQGTGAADDSGLPNDRFFAVRPEGSVSTLKIQRTERGDSAVYLCASSFRQGAEQFFGPGTRLTVL.

The chain uses TRBV4-2 and TRBJ1-4; 7 bases are a match to TRBD1. From germline, CDR1 is LGHNA and CDR2 YNFKEQ. With 3 bases clipped from V and 5 bases from J, the junction kept 3 bases outside the gene matches. CDR3 size: 14 residues. CDR3 nucleotide sequence: TGTGCCAGCAGCCACGGACAGGCGAATGAAAAACTGTTTTTT. Translated, it gives CASSHGQANEKLFF.

The chain couples TRBV12-3 or TRBV12-4 to TRBJ2-1; D is undetermined. Trimming pared 2 bases from V and 4 bases from J, leaving 6 bases between. The CDR3 runs to 13 residues. The CDR3 protein is CASSLSQYNEQFF. The CDR3, as DNA: TGTGCCAGCAGTTTAAGCCAGTACAATGAGCAGTTCTTC.

The chain has TRBV7-2 and TRBJ1-3; D not resolved. From germline, CDR1 is SGHTA and CDR2 FQGNSA. V was clipped by 2 bases and J by 6 bases, with 11 bases between them. The CDR3 length is 14 residues. DNA for the CDR3: TGTGCCAGCAGCTTACGAGGGTGGGAAAACACCATATATTTT. This sequence encodes CASSLRGWENTIYF.